The sequence of this T cell receptor beta chain was determined in a study of technical replicates of blood from several donors. Generated by immunoSEQ multiplex PCR, the TCRdb table keeps only in-frame clones and is missing some. The sample lists about 68,000 clones, approximately 97% occurring once. Germline V CDR1 and CDR2: MGHRA, YSYEKL. With 1 base removed from V and 0 bases from J, the gap between germline ends came to 10 bases. The CDR3 runs 16 residues. The receptor was isolated from a human donor in good health. The chain combines TRBV4-1 with TRBJ2-1; D may be TRBD2 (6 bases). The sequenced material came from T cells isolated from PBMCs. CDR3 residues: CASSQGFGSSYNEQFF. The CDR3 bases are TGCGCCAGCAGCCAAGGATTCGGGAGCTCCTACAATGAGCAGTTCTTC.